The 25 T cell receptor beta chains given below trace back to one sample, sequenced in a study of identical twins. TCRdb re-derived calls from the 5' RACE reads in MiXCR, one entry per CDR3 protein. The sample holds under 450,000 distinct CDR3 sequences; 15% to 20% are singletons and the top ten take more than 10%. Sample: naive T cells sorted from blood. These receptors were taken from a man in his forties or fifties in good health.

This sequence joins TRBV5-1 and TRBJ2-1; 10 bases align to TRBD2. After removal of 7 bases from V and 0 bases from J, the junction contained 10 bases not matched to a gene. The CDR3 covers 17 residues. CDR1 is SGHRS, CDR2 YFSETQ, per germline. The CDR3 bases are TGCGCCAGCCGGCCAGGGACTAGCGCAAGCTCCTACAATGAGCAGTTCTTC. Translating gives CASRPGTSASSYNEQFF.

The chain links TRBV20-1 to TRBJ1-6; TRBD1 matches at 8 bases. In germline, CDR1 is DFQATT, CDR2 SNEGSKA (reference sequence). Unmatched junction bases numbered 17, after V lost 3 bases and J lost 10 bases. This CDR3 spans 17 amino acids. CDR3 sequence reads: CSARLPDRVLIGSPLHF. The CDR3, as DNA: TGCAGTGCTAGGCTCCCGGACAGGGTTCTGATTGGGTCACCCCTCCACTTT.

The rearrangement uses TRBV4-2 and TRBJ2-2; 8 positions agree with TRBD1. Germline trimming cut 1 base from V and 9 bases from J; bases unmatched to any gene: 4. Germline V gene data show CDR1 as LGHNA and CDR2 as YNFKEQ. The CDR3 contains 14 residues. As DNA, the CDR3 is TGTGCCAGCAGCCAAGTGACAGGGGAAAGGGAGCTGTTTTTT. Protein product: CASSQVTGERELFF.

The chain uses TRBV9 and TRBJ2-3, with 16 bases lining up with TRBD2. This CDR3 spans 24 amino acids. V lost 0 bases to trimming and J lost 0 bases; unmatched junction nucleotides: 19. The germline V gene has CDR1 SGDLS and CDR2 YYNGEE. CDR3 DNA sequence: TGTGCCAGCAGCGTAGCGCTTAGGAGGGACCCCGGGACTAGCGGGAGGGTTAGCACAGATACGCAGTATTTT. As protein: CASSVALRRDPGTSGRVSTDTQYF. The full variable domain, rest sourced from reference TRBV9 and TRBJ2-3, is DSGVTQTPKHLITATGQRVTLRCSPRSGDLSVYWYQQSLDQGLQFLIQYYNGEERAKGNILERFSAQQFPDLHSELNLSSLELGDSALYFCASSVALRRDPGTSGRVSTDTQYFGPGTRLTVL.

Note on this clonotype: One end of the junction is discordant with germline, which a read error may explain. As DNA, the CDR3 is TGCAGTGCTAGAGTACAGGGGACCACCCGGGAGCTGTTTTTT. Its translation: CSARVQGTTRELFF. The gene calls are TRBV20-1 and TRBJ2-2; 7 positions match TRBD1. CDR1 and CDR2 (germline): DFQATT, SNEGSKA (reference sequence). This CDR3 is 14 amino acids long.

This clonotype came up many times. The genes are TRBV28 and TRBJ2-3; D remains unclear. This CDR3 spans 13 amino acids. In germline, CDR1 is MDHEN, CDR2 SYDVKM. Deletions cut 3 bases from V and 6 bases from J, with 10 bases between. As DNA, the CDR3 is TGTGCCAGCAGTTTCTCGATCCTCGATACGCAGTATTTT. Its translation: CASSFSILDTQYF. The full variable domain, completed using reference TRBV28 and TRBJ2-3, is DVKVTQSSRYLVKRTGEKVFLECVQDMDHENMFWYRQDPGLGLRLIYFSYDVKMKEKGDIPEGYSVSREKKERFSLILESASTNQTSMYLCASSFSILDTQYFGPGTRLTVL.

This clonotype was seen a few times. The chain couples TRBV27 to TRBJ1-4, with 9 bases that match TRBD1. J lost 8 bases, V lost 5 bases, and 15 bases had no gene match. Germline lookup yields CDR1 MNHEY and CDR2 SMNVEV (reference sequence). This CDR3 contains 17 residues. The CDR3: CASSPIATGGAEEKLFF. Here the CDR3 DNA reads TGTGCCAGCAGTCCGATTGCAACAGGGGGCGCGGAGGAAAAACTGTTTTTT. The variable domain in full, with the rest retrieved from reference TRBV27 and TRBJ1-4, is EAQVTQNPRYLITVTGKKLTVTCSQNMNHEYMSWYRQDPGLGLRQIYYSMNVEVTDKGDVPEGYKVSRKEKRNFPLILESPSPNQTSLYFCASSPIATGGAEEKLFFGSGTQLSVL.

This clonotype has a handful of counts. The chain recombines TRBV15 with TRBJ1-5; D may be TRBD1 (5 bases). The germline CDR1 and CDR2 sequences are LNHNV and YYDKDF (reference sequence). Trimming shortened V by 1 base and J by 7 bases, and 11 bases separated the two germline ends. CDR3 length: 14 residues. The CDR3 nucleotides read TGTGCCACCAGCAGAGCAGGGAATGCCCAGCCCCAGCATTTT. Amino acid sequence: CATSRAGNAQPQHF.

This clonotype was seen only a few times. V usage is TRBV20-1 and J usage is TRBJ2-7; D may be TRBD1 or TRBD2 (5 bases each). The V gene's germline CDR1 is DFQATT and CDR2 SNEGSKA (reference sequence). This CDR3 is 11 amino acids long. V was clipped by 2 bases and J by 6 bases, with 8 bases between them. The chain's CDR3 is CSARTGREQYF. The CDR3 region has the DNA TGCAGTGCTAGAACGGGACGCGAGCAGTACTTC.

In DNA form, the CDR3 reads TGTGCCTGGAGTGTACACGAGGGAAATGAGCAGTTCTTC. Its protein is CAWSVHEGNEQFF. J is TRBJ2-1 and V is TRBV30, with a weak D call TRBD2 (5 bases). This CDR3 is built from 13 residues. The V end was cut by 0 bases, the J end by 7 bases, with 10 bases between. Germline CDR1 reads GTSNPN; CDR2 reads SVGIG (reference sequence). Based on the CDR3 plus reference TRBV30 and TRBJ2-1, the full variable domain is SQTIHQWPATLVQPVGSPLSLECTVEGTSNPNLYWYRQAAGRGLQLLFYSVGIGQISSEVPQNLSASRPQDRQFILSSKKLLLSDSGFYLCAWSVHEGNEQFFGPGTRLTVL.

The sample holds a few counts of this clonotype. V is TRBV12-3 or TRBV12-4 and J is TRBJ2-7, with TRBD2 matching over 8 bases. The CDR3 contains 13 residues. After removal of 6 bases from V and 2 bases from J, the junction contained 3 bases not matched to a gene. DNA for the CDR3: TGTGCCAGCAGGCCGGGAGGGCCCTACGAGCAGTACTTC. It is translated as CASRPGGPYEQYF.

The chain couples TRBV10-3 to TRBJ1-2; possibly TRBD1 for D (5 bases). In germline, CDR1 is ENHRY, CDR2 SYGVKD. V lost 0 bases and J lost 3, with 14 bases in between. The CDR3 loop spans 16 amino acids. CDR3 in amino acids: CAISESVIGADYGYTF. The CDR3 DNA reads as TGTGCCATCAGTGAGTCCGTAATCGGGGCCGACTATGGCTACACCTTC.

About this clonotype itself: One end of the junction fails to match germline, which may point to a read error. This chain joins TRBV5-1 and TRBJ2-1; maybe TRBD1 (6 bases). The V gene's germline CDR1 is SGHRS and CDR2 YFSETQ. The CDR3 consists of 13 residues. The CDR3 DNA sequence: TGCGCCAGCAGCCTGGGACAATACAATGAGAAGTTCTTC. Translating it yields CASSLGQYNEKFF.

The chain combines TRBV20-1 with TRBJ2-1; 9 bases are shared with TRBD2. The CDR3 extends over 15 amino acids. The J segment lost 4 bases and the V segment lost 3 bases, leaving 7 bases of the junction unmatched. Per germline, CDR1 DFQATT and CDR2 SNEGSKA (reference sequence). The CDR3 coding sequence is TGCAGTGCTAGCCCTAGAACTAGCGGGTACAATGAGCAGTTCTTC. Residues: CSASPRTSGYNEQFF.

V usage is TRBV12-3 or TRBV12-4 and J usage is TRBJ2-2, with D tentatively TRBD1 (6 bases). There are 16 residues in the CDR3. Trimming shortened V by 6 bases and J by 6 bases, and 20 bases separated the two germline ends. In nucleotides, the CDR3 is TGTGCCAGCAGCCTCATTACCGGGACAATCGCCGGGGAGCTGTTTTTT. It is translated as CASSLITGTIAGELFF.

In its sample, this clonotype was seen many times. The rearrangement uses TRBV21-1 and TRBJ2-3; the table's D call of TRBD2 was not tested on the DNA. TRBV21-1 constitutes a pseudogene. The CDR3 totals 19 residues. CDR3 DNA: TGTGCCAGCAGCACCGGGACTAGCGGGAGGACACCGCACACAGATACGCAGTATTTT. Translation gives CASSTGTSGRTPHTDTQYF.

At least ten counts were recorded for this clonotype. The rearrangement uses TRBV6-1 and TRBJ2-7; perhaps TRBD2 as D (6 bases). CDR3 length: 16 amino acids. Per the germline V gene, CDR1 is MNHNS and CDR2 is SASEGT. V lost 5 bases, J lost 1 base, and 18 bases lay in between. This CDR3 reads CASSPLWQGGSYEQYF. In DNA form, the CDR3 reads TGTGCCAGCAGTCCGCTTTGGCAGGGAGGATCCTACGAGCAGTACTTC.

V gene TRBV27 combines with J gene TRBJ1-5, with D tentatively TRBD1 (5 bases). Germline V CDR1 and CDR2: MNHEY, SMNVEV (reference sequence). The V end was cut by 4 bases, the J end by 2 bases, with 15 bases between. The CDR3 runs 16 residues. The CDR3 DNA reads as TGTGCCAGCAGTTCTCGTCGGGGGTCTGGCAATCAGCCCCAGCATTTT. Translated, it gives CASSSRRGSGNQPQHF.

This clonotype occurred a few times. The CDR3 here is CSASDGLLAETQYF. Written as DNA, the CDR3 is TGCAGTGCTAGTGACGGACTCCTTGCGGAGACCCAGTACTTC. J is TRBJ2-5 and V is TRBV20-1, with a possible D match to TRBD2 (5 bases). The CDR3 totals 14 residues. Germline V gene data show CDR1 as DFQATT and CDR2 as SNEGSKA (reference sequence). Trimming pared 3 bases from V and 5 bases from J, leaving 16 bases between.

This clonotype was picked up many times. The gene calls are TRBV29-1 and TRBJ2-3, with D perhaps given as TRBD1 or TRBD2 (6 bases each). CDR1 and CDR2 from the germline V gene are SQVTM and ANQGSEA. Trimming removed 7 bases from V and 0 bases from J, with 11 bases in between. CDR3 size: 13 residues. Written as DNA, the CDR3 is TGCAGCGCAGAGGGGGGAAGCACAGATACGCAGTATTTT. This sequence encodes CSAEGGSTDTQYF.

Ten or more counts support this clonotype. The CDR3 loop is CASSFGQGLSYEQYF. CDR3 coding DNA: TGTGCCAGCAGTTTTGGGCAGGGTCTGTCCTACGAGCAGTACTTC. The chain couples TRBV12-3 or TRBV12-4 to TRBJ2-7; perhaps TRBD1 as D (5 bases). The CDR3 contains 15 residues. V was pared by 3 bases and J by 1 base, with 13 bases between.

The table lists this clonotype with a few counts. V gene TRBV7-8 combines with J gene TRBJ2-1; D is tentatively TRBD1 or TRBD2 (5 bases each). Trimming pared 5 bases from V and 3 bases from J, leaving 11 bases between. The germline CDR1 and CDR2 sequences are SGHVS and FQNEAQ. There are 14 residues in the CDR3. CDR3 sequence (DNA): TGTGCCAGCAGCCGGGACCCCGGCTACAATGAGCAGTTCTTC. Amino acid sequence: CASSRDPGYNEQFF.

In this sample, this clonotype turned up many times. The rearrangement uses TRBV7-9 and TRBJ2-1, with TRBD2 as a possible D gene (6 bases). V gave up 8 bases and J gave up 3 bases, with 17 bases separating them. This CDR3 contains 15 residues. Looked up from germline, CDR1 is SEHNR and CDR2 is FQNEAQ (reference sequence). The CDR3 region is CASSGPRDHYNEQFF. The CDR3 nucleotides are TGTGCCAGCTCGGGCCCGCGGGACCACTACAATGAGCAGTTCTTC.

V and J are TRBV5-1 and TRBJ2-5, with D possibly matching TRBD1 (5 bases). Germline assignment: CDR1 SGHRS and CDR2 YFSETQ. The CDR3 runs 16 residues. V was cut by 1 base and J by 1 base, with 14 bases left in between. The CDR3 is CASSLPLGAVQETQYF. The CDR3 DNA is TGCGCCAGCAGCTTGCCCCTTGGGGCAGTCCAAGAGACCCAGTACTTC.

This chain joins TRBV5-1 and TRBJ2-5; 13 nucleotides match TRBD2. CDR3 length: 17 amino acids. Germline trimming cut 2 bases from V and 2 bases from J; bases unmatched to any gene: 6. Germline assignment: CDR1 SGHRS and CDR2 YFSETQ. Written as DNA, the CDR3 is TGCGCCAGCAGCTTCACTAGCGGGAGGGAAATTCAAGAGACCCAGTACTTC. It translates to CASSFTSGREIQETQYF.